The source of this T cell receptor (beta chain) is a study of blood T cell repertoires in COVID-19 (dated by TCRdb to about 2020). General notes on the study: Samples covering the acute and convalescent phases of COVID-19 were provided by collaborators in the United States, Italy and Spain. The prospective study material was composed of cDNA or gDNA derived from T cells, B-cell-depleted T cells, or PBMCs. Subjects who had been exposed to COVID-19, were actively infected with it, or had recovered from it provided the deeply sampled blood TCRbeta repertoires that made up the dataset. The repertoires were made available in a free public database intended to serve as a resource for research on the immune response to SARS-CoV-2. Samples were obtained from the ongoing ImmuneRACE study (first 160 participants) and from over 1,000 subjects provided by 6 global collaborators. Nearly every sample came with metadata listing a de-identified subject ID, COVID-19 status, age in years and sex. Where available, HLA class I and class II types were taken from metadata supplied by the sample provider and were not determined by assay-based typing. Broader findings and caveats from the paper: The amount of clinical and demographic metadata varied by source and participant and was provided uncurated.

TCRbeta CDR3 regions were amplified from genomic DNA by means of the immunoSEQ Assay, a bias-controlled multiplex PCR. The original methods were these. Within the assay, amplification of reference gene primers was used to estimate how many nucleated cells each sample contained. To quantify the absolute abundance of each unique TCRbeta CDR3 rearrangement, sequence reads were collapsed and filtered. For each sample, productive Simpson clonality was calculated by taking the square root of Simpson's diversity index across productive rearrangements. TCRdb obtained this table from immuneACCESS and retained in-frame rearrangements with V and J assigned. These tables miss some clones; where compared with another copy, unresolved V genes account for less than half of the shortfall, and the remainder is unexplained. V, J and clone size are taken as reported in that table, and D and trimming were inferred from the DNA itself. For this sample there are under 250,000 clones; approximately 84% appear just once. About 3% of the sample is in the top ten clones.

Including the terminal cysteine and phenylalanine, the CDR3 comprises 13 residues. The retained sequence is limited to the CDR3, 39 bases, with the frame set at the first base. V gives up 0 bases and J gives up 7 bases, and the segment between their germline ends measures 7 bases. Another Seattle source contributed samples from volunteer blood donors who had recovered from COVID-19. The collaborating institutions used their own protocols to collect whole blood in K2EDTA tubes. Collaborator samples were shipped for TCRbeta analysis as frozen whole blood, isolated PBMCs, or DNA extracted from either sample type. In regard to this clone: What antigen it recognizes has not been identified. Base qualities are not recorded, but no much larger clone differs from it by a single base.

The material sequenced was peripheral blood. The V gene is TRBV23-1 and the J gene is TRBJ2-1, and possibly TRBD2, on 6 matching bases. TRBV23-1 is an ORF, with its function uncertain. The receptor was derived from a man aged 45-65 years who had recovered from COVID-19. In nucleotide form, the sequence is TGCGCCAGCAGTCAATCGAGCGGGAATGAGCAGTTCTTC. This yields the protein CASSQSSGNEQFF.